This T cell receptor beta chain was found in a study of shared clonotypes between healthy human individuals. This clone appeared once. Its antigen is still unknown. This CDR3 region has 14 residues. The V end lost 4 bases, the J end lost 3 bases, and 10 bases lay between the germline ends. Germline CDR1 is SEHNR and CDR2 is FQNEAQ (reference sequence). Overall study findings and caveats: Clonotype sharing levels among donors were expected to vary with sequencing depth. Only blood underwent sampling, and tissue repertoires likely differ.

Profiled with immunoSEQ multiplex PCR; TCRdb holds only in-frame clones, not every one. The repertoire includes about 980,000 clones, around 80% of them detected once, and 1.5% sits in the top ten. The sample consisted of memory CD4+ T cells sorted from blood. The subset is: CD45RA-negative fraction. The gene calls are TRBV7-9 and TRBJ1-5; D possibly corresponds to TRBD1 (5 bases). The sequence was obtained from a man aged 18 to 30 in good health. The CDR3: CASSSQGNNQPQHF. The CDR3 DNA reads as TGTGCCAGCAGCTCCCAGGGCAACAATCAGCCCCAGCATTTT. Full variable domain (missing parts from reference TRBV7-9 and TRBJ1-5): DTGVSQNPRHKITKRGQNVTFRCDPISEHNRLYWYRQTLGQGPEFLTYFQNEAQLEKSRLLSDRFSAERPKGSFSTLEIQRTEQGDSAMYLCASSSQGNNQPQHFGDGTRLSIL.